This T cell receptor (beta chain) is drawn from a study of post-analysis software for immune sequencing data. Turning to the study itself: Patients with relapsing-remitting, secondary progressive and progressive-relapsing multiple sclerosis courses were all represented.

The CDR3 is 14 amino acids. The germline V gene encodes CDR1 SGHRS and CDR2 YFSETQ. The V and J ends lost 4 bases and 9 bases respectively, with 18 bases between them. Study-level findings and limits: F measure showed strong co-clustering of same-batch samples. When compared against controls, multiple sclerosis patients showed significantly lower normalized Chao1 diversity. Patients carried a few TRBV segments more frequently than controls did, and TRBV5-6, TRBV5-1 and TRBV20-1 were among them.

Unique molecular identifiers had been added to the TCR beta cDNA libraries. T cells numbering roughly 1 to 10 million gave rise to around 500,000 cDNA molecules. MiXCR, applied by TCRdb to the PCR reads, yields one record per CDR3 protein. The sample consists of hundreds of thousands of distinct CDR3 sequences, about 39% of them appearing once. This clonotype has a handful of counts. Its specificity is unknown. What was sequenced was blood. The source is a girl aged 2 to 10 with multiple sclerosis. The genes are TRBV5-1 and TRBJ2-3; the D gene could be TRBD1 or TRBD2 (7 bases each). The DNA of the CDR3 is TGCGCCAGCAGCCCTTTAAGGGGGGGACAGACGCAGTATTTT. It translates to CASSPLRGGQTQYF.